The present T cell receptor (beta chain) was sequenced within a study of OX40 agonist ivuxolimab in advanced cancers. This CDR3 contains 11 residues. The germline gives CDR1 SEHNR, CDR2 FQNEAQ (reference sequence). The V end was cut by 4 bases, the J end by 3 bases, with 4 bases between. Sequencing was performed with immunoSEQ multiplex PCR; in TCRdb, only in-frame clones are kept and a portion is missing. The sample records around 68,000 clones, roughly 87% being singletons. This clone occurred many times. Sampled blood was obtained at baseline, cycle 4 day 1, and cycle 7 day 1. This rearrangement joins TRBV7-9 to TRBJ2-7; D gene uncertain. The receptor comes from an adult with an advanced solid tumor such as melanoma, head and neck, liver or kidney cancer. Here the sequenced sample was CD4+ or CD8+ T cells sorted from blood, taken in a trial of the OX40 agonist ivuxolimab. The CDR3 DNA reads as TGTGCCAGCAGCTACAACTACGAGCAGTACTTC. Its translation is CASSYNYEQYF.